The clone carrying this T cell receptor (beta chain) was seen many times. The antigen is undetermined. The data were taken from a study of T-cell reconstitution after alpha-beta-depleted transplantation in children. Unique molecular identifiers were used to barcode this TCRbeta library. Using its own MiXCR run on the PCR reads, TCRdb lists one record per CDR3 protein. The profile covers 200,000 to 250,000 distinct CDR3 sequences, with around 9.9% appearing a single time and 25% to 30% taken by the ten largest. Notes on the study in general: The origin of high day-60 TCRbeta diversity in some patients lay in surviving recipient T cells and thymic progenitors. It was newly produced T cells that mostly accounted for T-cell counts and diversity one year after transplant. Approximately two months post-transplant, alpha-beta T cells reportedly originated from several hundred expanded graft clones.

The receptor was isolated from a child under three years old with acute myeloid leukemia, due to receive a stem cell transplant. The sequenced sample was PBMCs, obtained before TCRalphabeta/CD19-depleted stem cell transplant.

CDR3 region: CASSEAEHPQHF. For the CDR3, the DNA is TGTGCCAGCTCAGAGGCCGAGCACCCCCAGCATTTT. The chain carries TRBV18 and TRBJ1-5; D gene ambiguous. Germline-derived CDR1 and CDR2 are KGHSH and LQKENI. V was pared by 5 bases and J by 10 bases, with 12 bases between. This CDR3 spans 12 amino acids.